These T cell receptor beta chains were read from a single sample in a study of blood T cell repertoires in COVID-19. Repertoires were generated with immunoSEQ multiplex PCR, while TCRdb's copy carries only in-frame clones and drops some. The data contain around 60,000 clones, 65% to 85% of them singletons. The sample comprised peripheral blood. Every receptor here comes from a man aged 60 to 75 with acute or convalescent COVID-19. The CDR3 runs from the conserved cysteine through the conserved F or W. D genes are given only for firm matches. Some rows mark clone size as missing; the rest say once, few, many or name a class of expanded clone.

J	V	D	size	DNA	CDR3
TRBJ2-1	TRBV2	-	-	TGTGCCAGCAGTGGACTGGGTGGTGAGCAGTTCTTC	CASSGLGGEQFF
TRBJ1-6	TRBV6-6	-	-	TGTGCCAGCAAGCGGGACATCAGCTCCTATAATTCACCCCTCCACTTT	CASKRDISSYNSPLHF
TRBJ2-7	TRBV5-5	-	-	TGTGCCAGCAGCTTAAACCCGGGAGTATACGAGCAGTACTTC	CASSLNPGVYEQYF
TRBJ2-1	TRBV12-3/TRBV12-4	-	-	TGTGCCAGCAGTTTGAGTACAGACAATGAGCAGTTCTTC	CASSLSTDNEQFF
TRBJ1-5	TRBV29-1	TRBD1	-	TGCAGCGTTAGGACAGGGGACAATCAGCCCCAGCATTTT	CSVRTGDNQPQHF
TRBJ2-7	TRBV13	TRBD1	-	TGTGCCAGCAGCCCCGGGACAGGGACCTACGAGCAGTACTTC	CASSPGTGTYEQYF
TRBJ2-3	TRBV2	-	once	TGTGCCAGTACTTATATGTACACAGATACGCAGTATTTT	CASTYMYTDTQYF
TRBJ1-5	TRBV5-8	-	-	TGTGCCAGCAGCTGGGGGGGTAATCAGCCCCAGCATTTT	CASSWGGNQPQHF
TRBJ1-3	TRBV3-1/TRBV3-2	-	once	TGTGCCAGCAGCCAAGTTCTGACCATATATTTT	CASSQVLTIYF
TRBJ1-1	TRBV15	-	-	TGTGCCACCAGCATCGGACAGCCAGGGGACACTGAAGCTTTCTTT	CATSIGQPGDTEAFF
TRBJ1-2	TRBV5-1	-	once	TGCGCCAGCAGCTTGGGGCAGGGCGGGGATGGCTACACCTTC	CASSLGQGGDGYTF
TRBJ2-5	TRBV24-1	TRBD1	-	TGTGCCACCAGTGACCCGCCCGCCAGGGGGCGCGAAGAGACCCAGTACTTC	CATSDPPARGREETQYF
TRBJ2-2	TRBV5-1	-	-	TGCGCCAGCACCTTGGGGCCTAACACCGGGGAGCTGTTTTTT	CASTLGPNTGELFF
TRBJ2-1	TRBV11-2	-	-	TGTGCCAGCAGCATACAAGACAATGAGCAGTTCTTC	CASSIQDNEQFF